The 10 T cell receptor beta chains listed next were all sequenced from one sample in a study of blood T cell repertoires in COVID-19. Using immunoSEQ multiplex PCR, the repertoire was profiled, and TCRdb retains in-frame clones only, with some absent. Here the sample spans 250,000 to 300,000 clones, around 80% being singletons. Sample: peripheral blood. All receptors derive from a man older than 75 with acute or convalescent COVID-19.

The V call is TRBV27, the J call TRBJ1-4; possibly TRBD1 for D (5 bases). V lost 2 bases to trimming and J lost 4 bases, with 8 bases between them. Germline-derived CDR1 and CDR2 are MNHEY and SMNVEV (reference sequence). CDR3 length: 14 amino acids. The CDR3 region is CASSLRGFNEKLFF. In nucleotides, the CDR3 is TGTGCCAGCAGTTTAAGGGGCTTTAATGAAAAACTGTTTTTT.

The V and J genes are TRBV7-6 and TRBJ2-3, with D possibly being TRBD2 (5 bases). Per the germline V gene, CDR1 is SGHVS and CDR2 is FNYEAQ. The CDR3 totals 15 residues. The ends were cut back, 5 bases at V and 2 bases at J, with 14 bases in the middle. The CDR3 DNA follows: TGTGCCAGCAGCCGCCAATCGGGGATCACAGATACGCAGTATTTT. Protein sequence: CASSRQSGITDTQYF.

This chain connects TRBV27 to TRBJ2-2, with no clear D. The CDR3 is made up of 17 amino acids. Per the germline V gene, CDR1 is MNHEY and CDR2 is SMNVEV (reference sequence). V lost 6 bases, J lost 6 bases, and 23 bases lay in between. The CDR3 sequence is CASSSFVRGSESGELFF. CDR3 in DNA: TGTGCCAGCAGCTCCTTCGTAAGAGGTTCGGAATCCGGGGAGCTGTTTTTT.

The chain carries TRBV2 and TRBJ1-4, with D perhaps TRBD1 (5 bases). The CDR3 consists of 13 residues. Trimming pared 2 bases from V and 6 bases from J, leaving 7 bases between. Germline V gene data show CDR1 as SNHLY and CDR2 as FYNNEI. As DNA, the CDR3 is TGTGCCAGCAGTGAACAGGGATATGAAAAACTGTTTTTT. It translates to CASSEQGYEKLFF.

The V and J genes are TRBV9 and TRBJ2-7, with 9 bases that match TRBD1. The germline gives CDR1 SGDLS, CDR2 YYNGEE. After removal of 3 bases from V and 6 bases from J, the junction contained 10 bases not matched to a gene. CDR3 length: 15 residues. CDR3 in DNA: TGTGCCAGCAGCGCTACCGGGACAGGGCCGGGCGAGCAGTACTTC. Translating gives CASSATGTGPGEQYF.

V usage is TRBV19 and J usage is TRBJ2-2; TRBD1 matches at 11 bases. The CDR3 is 16 amino acids. Unmatched junction bases numbered 6, after V lost 3 bases and J lost 6 bases. Looked up from germline, CDR1 is LNHDA and CDR2 is SQIVND (reference sequence). CDR3 nucleotides: TGTGCCAGTAGTATGGGACAGGGGGTAGGGGCCGGGGAGCTGTTTTTT. Translated, it gives CASSMGQGVGAGELFF.

This clone was counted only a few times. V gene TRBV6-5 combines with J gene TRBJ1-4; TRBD1 is a possible D gene (5 bases). With 8 bases removed from V and 3 bases from J, the gap between germline ends came to 16 bases. Germline lookup yields CDR1 MNHEY and CDR2 SVGAGI. The CDR3 has 15 residues. The CDR3 sequence is CASQLVGASNEKLFF. CDR3 DNA: TGTGCCAGCCAACTCGTTGGGGCCTCTAATGAAAAACTGTTTTTT.

J is TRBJ1-5 and V is TRBV6-6, with TRBD1 as a possible D gene (5 bases). The CDR3 sequence is 15 residues long. Looked up from germline, CDR1 is MNHNY and CDR2 is SVGAGI (reference sequence). The V gene lost 9 bases and the J gene lost 2 bases, with 17 bases spanning the gap. CDR3: CASRLPTARNQPQHF. The CDR3 nucleotides are TGTGCCAGTAGATTACCGACAGCCCGCAATCAGCCCCAGCATTTT.

The V and J genes are TRBV9 and TRBJ2-3; D is perhaps TRBD2 (7 bases). The germline V and J ends were trimmed by 4 bases and 4 bases, with 25 bases remaining between them. Germline CDR1 reads SGDLS; CDR2 reads YYNGEE. There are 18 residues in the CDR3. The CDR3 protein is CASSLESERGAGADTQYF. The CDR3 DNA follows: TGTGCCAGCAGCTTAGAGAGCGAGAGGGGGGCGGGGGCAGATACGCAGTATTTT.

The rearrangement uses TRBV28 and TRBJ1-1; no clear D. This CDR3 has 15 amino acids. Germline loops: CDR1 MDHEN, CDR2 SYDVKM. The ends were cut back, 5 bases at V and 0 bases at J, with 13 bases in the middle. CDR3 bases: TGTGCCAGCAGTCCCCAGGTCATGATGAACACTGAAGCTTTCTTT. Protein: CASSPQVMMNTEAFF.